This T cell receptor (beta chain) is drawn from a study of T cells in Graves' hyperthyroidism and ophthalmopathy. Regarding the study as a whole: Ophthalmopathy onset followed model prediction by a median about six months.

Graves' hyperthyroidism was deemed stable given no ophthalmopathy progression within 18 months. Pregnant or lactating patients were excluded, as were those with uncontrolled infection or other autoimmune disease. RNA transcripts were the template for amplifying TCR beta CDR3 regions. HTBI primers were used for first-round RT-PCR of the TCR CDR3. TCRdb recomputed calls from the multiplex PCR reads with MiXCR, one row per CDR3 protein. The sample has about 620,000 distinct CDR3 sequences; about 17% are singletons. This clonotype has only a few counts. Its antigen is unidentified. Germline V gene sequence: CDR1 SGHTA, CDR2 FQGNSA. The V end lost 5 bases, the J end lost 4 bases, and 12 bases lay between the germline ends. The CDR3 is made up of 14 amino acids.

This sequence was found in a woman in her 30s with Graves' hyperthyroidism. Source material: blood. The chain recombines TRBV7-2 with TRBJ1-3; D unresolved. Written as DNA, the CDR3 is TGTGCCAGCAGCCCCACCCTGGAGGGAAACACCATATATTTT. Amino acids: CASSPTLEGNTIYF.